This T cell receptor (beta chain) was captured in a study of cytomegalovirus exposure and HLA in healthy donors. Study results and caveats: Presence/absence comparisons presumed near-even sequencing depth among donors. Some 16,000 TCR beta sequences were associated with HLA alleles at 0.05 false discovery rate in a later analysis.

In germline, CDR1 is SEHNR, CDR2 FQNEAQ (reference sequence). Trimming removed 7 bases from V and 8 bases from J, with 17 bases in between. CDR3 length: 14 residues. The study ran its PCR with 60 Vbeta and 13 Jbeta primers. As originally analysed: Some 80 million unique TCR beta chains, roughly 11 million shared, were counted in a later analysis. TCRdb's copy holds only in-frame clones and misses some; the assay was immunoSEQ multiplex PCR. The V and J calls and clone size were taken over from that table, and D and trimming were inferred from the DNA. The sample yields 130,000 to 150,000 clones, approximately 84% seen once. Note on this clone: The antigen is undetermined.

The genes are TRBV7-9 and TRBJ1-4; D may be TRBD1 (6 bases). The sample consisted of PBMCs. This clonotype originated in a woman in her sixties or seventies in good health and CMV-seropositive. This CDR3 reads CASTPSGRGEKLFF. Written as DNA, the CDR3 is TGTGCCAGCACCCCCTCGGGGAGGGGGGAAAAACTGTTTTTT.